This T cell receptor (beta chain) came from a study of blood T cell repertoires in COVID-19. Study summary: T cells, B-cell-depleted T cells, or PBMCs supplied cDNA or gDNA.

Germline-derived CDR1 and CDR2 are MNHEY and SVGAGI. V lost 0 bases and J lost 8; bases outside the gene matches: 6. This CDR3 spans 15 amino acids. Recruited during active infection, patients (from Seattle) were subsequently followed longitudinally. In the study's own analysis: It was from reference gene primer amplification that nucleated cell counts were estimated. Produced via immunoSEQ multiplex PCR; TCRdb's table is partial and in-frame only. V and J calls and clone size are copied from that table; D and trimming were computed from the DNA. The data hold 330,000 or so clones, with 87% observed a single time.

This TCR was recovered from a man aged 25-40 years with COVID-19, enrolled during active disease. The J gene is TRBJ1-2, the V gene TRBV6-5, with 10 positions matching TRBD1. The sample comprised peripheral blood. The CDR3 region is CASSYSRQGARGYTF. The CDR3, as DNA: TGTGCCAGCAGTTACTCGAGACAGGGGGCGCGGGGCTACACCTTC.